Each of the 29 T cell receptor beta chains below was sequenced from the same sample in a study of cytomegalovirus exposure and HLA in healthy donors. With 60 Vbeta and 13 Jbeta primers, the PCR was carried out. Sequencing used immunoSEQ multiplex PCR; TCRdb keeps in-frame clones, though not all of them. The table lists 130,000 or so clones, 70% to 80% of them singletons. Sequencing was done on a sample of PBMCs. The receptors come from a woman aged 60-75 years in good health and CMV-seronegative.

The V and J genes are TRBV6-6 and TRBJ1-3, with D possibly being TRBD1 (5 bases). The germline V gene encodes CDR1 MNHNY and CDR2 SVGAGI (reference sequence). Trimming removed 5 bases from V and 3 bases from J, with 11 bases in between. The CDR3 has 14 residues. The CDR3 region has the DNA TGTGCCAGCAGTCCTAGGGGAGGTGGAAACACCATATATTTT. As protein: CASSPRGGGNTIYF.

This clone turned up a few times. V usage is TRBV19 and J usage is TRBJ2-7; TRBD1 agrees at 7 bases. The V gene end was trimmed by 5 bases and the J gene end by 1 base; junction bases not matched to a gene: 5. This CDR3 comprises 14 residues. Germline V gene data show CDR1 as LNHDA and CDR2 as SQIVND (reference sequence). The CDR3 region is CASSARQGSYEQYF. The CDR3 region has the DNA TGTGCCAGTAGTGCTAGACAGGGATCCTACGAGCAGTACTTC.

The chain carries TRBV7-9 and TRBJ2-2; 9 nucleotides align to TRBD2. This CDR3 region has 17 residues. The J segment lost 5 bases and the V segment lost 5 bases, leaving 12 bases of the junction unmatched. CDR1 is SEHNR, CDR2 FQNEAQ, per germline (reference sequence). DNA for the CDR3: TGTGCCAGCAGCGCGCTGGGACTAGCCTTAGGGACCGGGGAGCTGTTTTTT. Residues: CASSALGLALGTGELFF.

The J gene is TRBJ2-7, the V gene TRBV15; unclear D gene. V was trimmed by 1 base and J by 2 bases, leaving 12 bases between them. Per germline, CDR1 LNHNV and CDR2 YYDKDF (reference sequence). The CDR3 is 15 amino acids. CDR3 in amino acids: CATSRGAEPPYEQYF. CDR3 bases: TGTGCCACCAGCAGAGGGGCCGAGCCACCCTACGAGCAGTACTTC.

This clone was counted only a few times. V usage is TRBV5-1 and J usage is TRBJ1-2, with TRBD1 matching over 8 bases. Germline V lookup: CDR1 SGHRS, CDR2 YFSETQ. The CDR3 is 15 residues long. J gave up 8 bases and V 3 bases, and 12 bases lay outside the gene matches. The CDR3 is CASSSDGQGARGYTF. CDR3 in DNA: TGCGCCAGCAGCTCCGACGGCCAGGGGGCTCGAGGCTACACCTTC.

This clone was seen once. V gene TRBV9 combines with J gene TRBJ1-6, with D possibly being TRBD1 (6 bases). The CDR3 runs to 14 residues. Per the germline V gene, CDR1 is SGDLS and CDR2 is YYNGEE. V dropped 0 bases and J dropped 5 bases, with 6 bases sitting between them. CDR3 sequence reads: CASSVDRDNSPLHF. CDR3 in DNA: TGTGCCAGCAGCGTAGACAGGGATAATTCACCCCTCCACTTT. Full variable domain (outside the CDR3, taken from reference TRBV9 and TRBJ1-6): DSGVTQTPKHLITATGQRVTLRCSPRSGDLSVYWYQQSLDQGLQFLIQYYNGEERAKGNILERFSAQQFPDLHSELNLSSLELGDSALYFCASSVDRDNSPLHFGNGTRLTVT.

With respect to this clone: The conserved phenylalanine or tryptophan normally closing the CDR3 is absent here, so this likely arose from a read error. The J gene is TRBJ2-7, the V gene TRBV28; D not resolved. The ends were cut back, 3 bases at V and 0 bases at J, with 15 bases in the middle. The CDR3 length is 16 residues. Germline V gene lookup returns CDR1 MDHEN and CDR2 SYDVKM. This CDR3 is CASSLESTFSSYEQYL. CDR3 sequence (DNA): TGTGCCAGCAGTTTGGAAAGTACTTTTAGCTCCTACGAGCAGTACCTC.

The chain uses TRBV28 and TRBJ2-7, with 8 nucleotides matching TRBD2. Germline V gene data show CDR1 as MDHEN and CDR2 as SYDVKM. The CDR3 contains 15 residues. Trimming took 6 bases from V and 1 from J; bases not matched to a gene: 8. CDR3 nucleotides: TGTGCCAGCAGCAACGGGGGGGCGGTATCCTACGAGCAGTACTTC. This gives the protein CASSNGGAVSYEQYF. The full variable domain, in which reference TRBV28 and TRBJ2-7 provide the parts outside the CDR3, is DVKVTQSSRYLVKRTGEKVFLECVQDMDHENMFWYRQDPGLGLRLIYFSYDVKMKEKGDIPEGYSVSREKKERFSLILESASTNQTSMYLCASSNGGAVSYEQYFGPGTRLTVT.

The chain couples TRBV28 to TRBJ1-1, with D perhaps matching TRBD1 (5 bases). V lost 8 bases to trimming and J lost 4 bases, with 14 bases between them. Germline V gene sequence: CDR1 MDHEN, CDR2 SYDVKM. This CDR3 spans 13 amino acids. CDR3 in DNA: TGTGCCAGCCGGGTTTGGGGCGGCACTGAAGCTTTCTTT. This codes for CASRVWGGTEAFF.

This clone has a handful of counts. The chain joins TRBV27 to TRBJ1-5; D uncertain. V lost 5 bases, J lost 2 bases, and 4 bases lay in between. The CDR3 covers 12 residues. CDR1 is MNHEY, CDR2 SMNVEV, per germline (reference sequence). CDR3 amino acids: CASSEGNQPQHF. Here the CDR3 DNA reads TGTGCCAGCAGTGAGGGCAATCAGCCCCAGCATTTT.

This clone was picked up a small number of times. The chain uses TRBV5-1 and TRBJ2-4; tentatively, D is TRBD1 (8 bases). Germline CDR1 and CDR2: SGHRS and YFSETQ. Trimming shortened V by 1 base and J by 7 bases, and 27 bases separated the two germline ends. The CDR3 is made up of 19 amino acids. The DNA for the CDR3 is TGCGCCAGCAGCTTGTGGTCAGGGGGCTTGGCGGGAGATGGTAACATTCAGTACTTC. Translating gives CASSLWSGGLAGDGNIQYF.

J is TRBJ1-1 and V is TRBV5-1, with a weak D call TRBD1 (5 bases). The CDR3 length is 13 residues. Germline V gene lookup returns CDR1 SGHRS and CDR2 YFSETQ. V lost 3 bases and J 4 bases, leaving 10 bases between the germline ends. The CDR3 sequence is CASSSQGSTEAFF. CDR3 DNA sequence: TGCGCCAGCAGCTCTCAGGGTTCCACTGAAGCTTTCTTT.

The V gene is TRBV7-2, the J gene TRBJ1-2; 7 nucleotides align to TRBD1. V shed 3 bases, J shed 1 base, and the junction held 14 bases outside the gene matches. CDR1 is SGHTA, CDR2 FQGNSA, per germline. The CDR3 is 18 residues long. The CDR3 reads CASSFTGTATVFNYGYTF. The DNA for the CDR3 is TGTGCCAGCAGCTTCACCGGGACAGCGACCGTATTTAACTATGGCTACACCTTC.

The gene calls are TRBV15 and TRBJ2-1; 12 bases match TRBD2. CDR1 is LNHNV, CDR2 YYDKDF, per germline (reference sequence). V lost 2 bases, J lost 6 bases, and 11 bases stayed unmatched. The CDR3 spans 18 residues. The CDR3 DNA sequence: TGTGCCACCAGCAGACCGACCCCGGGACTAGCGGGCCCCAATGAGCAGTTCTTC. This sequence encodes CATSRPTPGLAGPNEQFF.

CDR3 protein: CASSLGSPSTNEKLFF. In DNA, the CDR3 is TGTGCCAGCAGCTTAGGCAGTCCCTCAACTAATGAAAAACTGTTTTTT. The chain carries TRBV7-9 and TRBJ1-4; D remains unclear. Germline-derived CDR1 and CDR2 are SEHNR and FQNEAQ (reference sequence). The CDR3 totals 16 residues. V lost 1 base and J lost 0, with 9 bases in between.

This chain uses TRBV18 with TRBJ2-7, with a possible D match to TRBD1 (6 bases). The CDR3 consists of 15 residues. The germline CDR1 and CDR2 sequences are KGHSH and LQKENI. Deletions cut 0 bases from V and 1 base from J, with 10 bases between. CDR3 protein: CASSPPTGYSYEQYF. The CDR3 DNA sequence: TGTGCCAGCTCACCACCGACAGGATATTCCTACGAGCAGTACTTC.

V is TRBV10-1 and J is TRBJ1-1; TRBD1 is a possible D gene (6 bases). Germline CDR1 is WNHNN and CDR2 is SYGVQD (reference sequence). Trimming stripped 0 bases from V and 6 bases from J, with 14 bases between. CDR3 length equals 15 residues. The CDR3 DNA reads TGCGCCAGCAGTGAGTCAGGCCGGGGGGCGGCTGAAGCTTTCTTT. It codes for CASSESGRGAAEAFF.

This chain links TRBV7-2 with TRBJ2-5; 8 positions agree with TRBD2. The CDR3 sequence is 18 residues long. The germline CDR1 and CDR2 sequences are SGHTA and FQGNSA. V gave up 4 bases and J gave up 1 base; unmatched junction bases: 14. Written as DNA, the CDR3 is TGTGCCAGCAGCTCACGCCCGCGTAGCGGGGTCGCCCAAGAGACCCAGTACTTC. Translation gives CASSSRPRSGVAQETQYF.

V usage is TRBV15 and J usage is TRBJ1-2; TRBD1 agrees at 9 bases. CDR3 size: 19 residues. J gave up 7 bases and V 1 base, and 19 bases lay outside the gene matches. Germline values: CDR1 LNHNV, CDR2 YYDKDF (reference sequence). The CDR3 spells CATSRAYGGQGSFATGYTF. In DNA form, the CDR3 reads TGTGCCACCAGCAGAGCCTATGGGGGACAGGGATCTTTCGCAACTGGCTACACCTTC.

The chain uses TRBV5-4 and TRBJ2-5, with TRBD2 matching 8 bases. Germline CDR1 and CDR2: SGHNT and YYREEE (reference sequence). V lost 4 bases, J lost 5 bases, and 10 bases stayed unmatched. The CDR3 consists of 15 residues. The CDR3 sequence is CASSDDREGVETQYF. Here the CDR3 DNA reads TGTGCCAGCAGCGATGACCGGGAGGGCGTGGAGACCCAGTACTTC.

V is TRBV4-1 and J is TRBJ2-5; D is perhaps TRBD1 (5 bases). The V gene's germline CDR1 is MGHRA and CDR2 YSYEKL. V was cut by 1 base and J by 4 bases, with 16 bases left in between. The CDR3 consists of 16 residues. The CDR3 sequence: CASSQVPRVIRETQYF. CDR3 in DNA: TGCGCCAGCAGCCAAGTTCCCAGGGTAATTAGAGAGACCCAGTACTTC.

The chain couples TRBV7-3 to TRBJ2-3; weak D call: TRBD2 (6 bases). The CDR3 extends over 16 amino acids. Trimming left V 1 base short and J 3 bases short, with 14 bases between. Germline-derived CDR1 and CDR2 are SGHTA and FQGTGA. The CDR3 bases are TGTGCCAGCAGCTTAAGATCGGCTAGCGCAACAGATACGCAGTATTTT. Translation: CASSLRSASATDTQYF.

The genes are TRBV7-3 and TRBJ2-7, with TRBD2 identical over 7 bases. The CDR3 length is 16 residues. CDR1 is SGHTA, CDR2 FQGTGA, per germline. The V gene end was trimmed by 3 bases and the J gene end by 2 bases; junction bases not matched to a gene: 10. Here the CDR3 DNA reads TGTGCCAGCAGCTTGGGAGGGGCGGGAGTCGCCTACGAGCAGTACTTC. Amino acid sequence: CASSLGGAGVAYEQYF.

The chain has TRBV5-4 and TRBJ1-6; D remains unclear. Trimming pared 0 bases from V and 7 bases from J, leaving 8 bases between. The CDR3 extends over 14 amino acids. Germline values: CDR1 SGHNT, CDR2 YYREEE (reference sequence). CDR3 DNA: TGTGCCAGCAGCTTGGTCGTAAGCAATTCACCCCTCCACTTT. Amino acid sequence: CASSLVVSNSPLHF.

This clone showed up just a few times. The CDR3 loop is CASSLGSGGSDTQYF. The CDR3 nucleotides read TGCGCCAGCAGCTTGGGCTCGGGGGGATCGGATACGCAGTATTTT. The rearrangement uses TRBV5-1 and TRBJ2-3; TRBD2 matches at 7 bases. Germline V gene lookup returns CDR1 SGHRS and CDR2 YFSETQ. Trimming took 0 bases from V and 6 from J; bases not matched to a gene: 7. The CDR3 sequence is 15 residues long.

This sequence joins TRBV5-1 and TRBJ2-7; D may be TRBD1 (6 bases). CDR3 length: 17 residues. Germline CDR1 reads SGHRS; CDR2 reads YFSETQ. V was cut by 0 bases and J by 2 bases, with 18 bases left in between. The CDR3 DNA follows: TGCGCCAGCAGCTTGGAAGGTTTTGGACAGAGAGCCTACGAGCAGTACTTC. It encodes CASSLEGFGQRAYEQYF.

J is TRBJ1-6 and V is TRBV30; possible D gene TRBD1, 5 bases. Trimming removed 7 bases at V and 9 bases at J, with 13 bases between. Germline V lookup: CDR1 GTSNPN, CDR2 SVGIG (reference sequence). This CDR3 comprises 12 residues. DNA for the CDR3: TGTGCCTCCACCTCAAGGGGTTCACCCCTCCACTTT. Protein: CASTSRGSPLHF.

Notes on this clone: Other DNA sequences within the sample encode an identical CDR3. CDR3 nucleotides: TGTGCCAGCAGCGTAGATAGCGGGCCATACAATGAGCAGTTCTTC. Its translation is CASSVDSGPYNEQFF. J is TRBJ2-1 and V is TRBV9, with 7 bases fitting TRBD2. The V gene end was trimmed by 0 bases and the J gene end by 4 bases; junction bases not matched to a gene: 4. This CDR3 contains 15 residues. Germline loops: CDR1 SGDLS, CDR2 YYNGEE. Drawing the rest from reference TRBV9 and TRBJ2-1, the complete variable domain is DSGVTQTPKHLITATGQRVTLRCSPRSGDLSVYWYQQSLDQGLQFLIQYYNGEERAKGNILERFSAQQFPDLHSELNLSSLELGDSALYFCASSVDSGPYNEQFFGPGTRLTVL.

This chain links TRBV15 with TRBJ2-5; a weak D match, TRBD1 (6 bases). Trimming cost V 1 base and J 5 bases, with 11 bases left between them. The CDR3 covers 14 residues. Germline loops: CDR1 LNHNV, CDR2 YYDKDF (reference sequence). CDR3 protein: CATSRATGSETQYF. The CDR3 region has the DNA TGTGCCACCAGCAGAGCAACAGGGTCTGAGACCCAGTACTTC.